This TCR beta chain was identified during a study of T cells in Graves' hyperthyroidism and ophthalmopathy. Study findings and constraints: Blood held most thyroid clonotypes expanded above 0.001 frequency.

The table lists this clonotype with many counts. The antigen remains unidentified. RNA transcripts gave rise to amplified TCR beta CDR3 regions. RT-PCR in the first round (using the HTBI primer set) targeted the TCR CDR3. TCRdb re-derived calls from the multiplex PCR reads in MiXCR, one entry per CDR3 protein. The sample lists about 610,000 distinct CDR3 sequences, roughly 15% occurring once. This TCR was sampled from a woman in her thirties or forties with Graves' ophthalmopathy. Sample: blood.

Here the CDR3 reads CASSQEVRTGGYEQYF. In DNA form, the CDR3 reads TGCGCCAGCAGCCAGGAGGTCAGGACAGGGGGCTACGAGCAGTACTTC. The genes are TRBV4-3 and TRBJ2-7, with 10 bases fitting TRBD1. This CDR3 spans 16 amino acids. Germline V gene data show CDR1 as LGHNA and CDR2 as YSLEER. V dropped 3 bases and J dropped 3; count of bases not matched to a gene: 8.